What follows are 8 T cell receptor beta chains derived from one specimen sequenced in a study of beta chain features in type 1 diabetes. Notes on the study in general: Shorter TCRB CDR3s, moderately but significantly so, marked every one of the four CD4+ subsets in Type 1 diabetes patients.

As every portion of the isolated RNA was reverse transcribed, the sequencing read expressed TCRB transcripts. The protocol was immunoSEQ multiplex PCR, while the TCRdb copy is restricted to in-frame clones and leaves out a portion. The sample includes 160,000 or so clones, roughly 9% of them seen just once. Their specific antigens are unknown. Sequencing was carried out using central memory CD4+ T cells from blood. The receptors come from a woman in her 30s with type 1 diabetes.

The chain joins TRBV6-6 to TRBJ2-5; 7 bases align to TRBD1. The CDR3 covers 14 residues. The V segment lost 4 bases and the J segment 9 bases; nucleotides outside the gene matches: 11. CDR1 and CDR2 from the germline V gene are MNHNY and SVGAGI (reference sequence). The CDR3 nucleotides are TGTGCCAGCAGTTCCGGGACGGGACAGCAGGCCCAGTACTTC. Amino acids: CASSSGTGQQAQYF.

This clone was counted between two and nine times. The chain carries TRBV7-9 and TRBJ2-1; 7 bases line up with TRBD1. Germline V gene data show CDR1 as SEHNR and CDR2 as FQNEAQ (reference sequence). CDR3 size: 15 residues. The V gene end was trimmed by 3 bases and the J gene end by 3 bases; junction bases not matched to a gene: 5. CDR3 region: CASSLMGQIYNEQFF. As DNA, the CDR3 is TGTGCCAGCAGCTTGATGGGACAGATCTACAATGAGCAGTTCTTC.

The chain is built from TRBV9 and TRBJ2-2; no firm D call. This CDR3 is 15 amino acids long. Germline V gives CDR1 SGDLS, CDR2 YYNGEE. V was trimmed by 0 bases and J by 2 bases, leaving 8 bases between them. CDR3 region: CASSVAARNTGELFF. CDR3 nucleotide sequence: TGTGCCAGCAGCGTAGCCGCCAGAAACACCGGGGAGCTGTTTTTT.

The V call is TRBV7-9, the J call TRBJ2-1; 13 nucleotides line up with TRBD2. There are 19 residues in the CDR3. Germline assignment: CDR1 SEHNR and CDR2 FQNEAQ (reference sequence). Unmatched junction bases numbered 16, after V lost 4 bases and J lost 7 bases. The DNA for the CDR3 is TGTGCCAGCAGCTCGCGGACTAGCGGGAGCCCTCGGTTCCTGAATGAGCAGTTCTTC. Translation: CASSSRTSGSPRFLNEQFF.

This clone has only a few counts. J is TRBJ2-5 and V is TRBV27; the match to TRBD1 covers 7 bases. Trimming at V came to 6 bases and at J to 1 base, leaving 2 bases not matched to a gene. Germline V gene lookup returns CDR1 MNHEY and CDR2 SMNVEV (reference sequence). This CDR3 has 13 residues. The CDR3 sequence is CASSGTAQETQYF. As DNA, the CDR3 is TGTGCCAGCAGCGGGACAGCCCAAGAGACCCAGTACTTC.

This clone was recorded many times. The chain links TRBV4-1 to TRBJ2-3, with D maybe TRBD2 (6 bases). Trimming removed 0 bases from V and 2 bases from J, with 12 bases in between. The length of the CDR3 is 16 residues. Germline V gene lookup returns CDR1 MGHRA and CDR2 YSYEKL. This CDR3 is CASSQDPLADTDTQYF. The DNA for the CDR3 is TGCGCCAGCAGCCAAGACCCACTAGCTGACACAGATACGCAGTATTTT.

This clone showed up just a few times. CDR3 DNA sequence: TGCAGCGTTGAAGCGGACAGGGAAAGGGATGGCTACACCTTC. As protein: CSVEADRERDGYTF. The chain employs TRBV29-1 and TRBJ1-2; TRBD1 matches at 8 bases. The CDR3 is 14 residues long. CDR1 and CDR2 (germline): SQVTM, ANQGSEA. V trimming: 1 base; J trimming: 6 bases; junction bases outside the gene matches: 7.

This chain joins TRBV7-9 and TRBJ2-6, with a tentative D call TRBD1 (5 bases). CDR1 is SEHNR, CDR2 FQNEAQ, per germline (reference sequence). Trimming stripped 3 bases from V and 2 bases from J, with 11 bases between. The CDR3 runs to 16 residues. This chain's CDR3 is CASSLALRAGANVLTF. The CDR3 DNA follows: TGTGCCAGCAGCTTGGCTCTCAGGGCTGGGGCCAACGTCCTGACTTTC.